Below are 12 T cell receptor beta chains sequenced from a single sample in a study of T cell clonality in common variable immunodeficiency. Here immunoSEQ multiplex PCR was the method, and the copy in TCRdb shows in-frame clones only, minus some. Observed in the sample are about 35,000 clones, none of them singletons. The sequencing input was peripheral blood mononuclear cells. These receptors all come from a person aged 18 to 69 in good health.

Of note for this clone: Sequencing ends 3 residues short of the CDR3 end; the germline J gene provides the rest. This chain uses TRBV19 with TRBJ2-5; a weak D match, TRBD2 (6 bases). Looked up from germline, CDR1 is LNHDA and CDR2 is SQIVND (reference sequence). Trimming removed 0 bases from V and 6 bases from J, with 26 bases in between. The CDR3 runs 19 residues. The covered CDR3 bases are TGTGCCAGTAGTATAGATCGCGGGGCAGCCGGGACTCAAGCAAAGACC. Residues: CASSIDRGAAGTQAKT. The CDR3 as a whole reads CASSIDRGAAGTQAKTQYF.

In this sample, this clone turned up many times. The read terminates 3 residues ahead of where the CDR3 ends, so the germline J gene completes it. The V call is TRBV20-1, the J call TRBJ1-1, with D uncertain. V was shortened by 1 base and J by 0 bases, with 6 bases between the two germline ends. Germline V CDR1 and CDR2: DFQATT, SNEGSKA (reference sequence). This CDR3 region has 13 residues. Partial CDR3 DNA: TGCAGTGCTAGAGTTAGTGTGAACACTGAA. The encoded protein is CSARVSVNTE. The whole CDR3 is CSARVSVNTEAFF.

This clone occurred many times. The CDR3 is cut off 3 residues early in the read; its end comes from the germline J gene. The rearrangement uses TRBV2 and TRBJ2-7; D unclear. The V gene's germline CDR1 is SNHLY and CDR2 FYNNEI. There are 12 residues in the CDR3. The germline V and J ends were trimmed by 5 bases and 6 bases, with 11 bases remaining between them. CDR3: CASSIGLGEQYF. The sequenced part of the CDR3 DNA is TGTGCCAGCAGTATAGGGTTGGGCGAG.

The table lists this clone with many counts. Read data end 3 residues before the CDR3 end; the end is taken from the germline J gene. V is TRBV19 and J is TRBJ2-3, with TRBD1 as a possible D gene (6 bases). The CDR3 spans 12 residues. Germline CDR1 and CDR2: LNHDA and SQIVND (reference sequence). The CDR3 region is CASGEGGETQYF. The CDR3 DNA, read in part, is TGTGCCAGTGGGGAAGGGGGAGAGACG.

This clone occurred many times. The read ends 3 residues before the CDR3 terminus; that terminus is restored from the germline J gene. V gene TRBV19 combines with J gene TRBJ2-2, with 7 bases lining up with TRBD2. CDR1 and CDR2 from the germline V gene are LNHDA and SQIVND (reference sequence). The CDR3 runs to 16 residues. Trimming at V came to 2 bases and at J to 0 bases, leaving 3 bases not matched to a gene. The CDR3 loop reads CASSILSGANTGELFF. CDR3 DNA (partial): TGTGCCAGTAGTATACTCAGCGGGGCGAACACCGGGGAG.

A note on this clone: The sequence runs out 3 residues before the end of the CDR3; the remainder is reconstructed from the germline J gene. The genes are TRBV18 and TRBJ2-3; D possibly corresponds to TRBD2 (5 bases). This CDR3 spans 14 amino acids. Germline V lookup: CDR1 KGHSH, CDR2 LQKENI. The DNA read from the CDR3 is TGTGCCAGCTCACCAATGAGGGTCGAAGAGACG. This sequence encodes CASSPMRVEET. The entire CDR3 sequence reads CASSPMRVEETQYF.

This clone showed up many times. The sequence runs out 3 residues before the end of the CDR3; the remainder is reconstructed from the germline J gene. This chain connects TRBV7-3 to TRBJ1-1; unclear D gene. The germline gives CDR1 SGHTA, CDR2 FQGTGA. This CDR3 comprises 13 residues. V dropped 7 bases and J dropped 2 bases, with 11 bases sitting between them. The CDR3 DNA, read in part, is TGTGCCAGCAAAGTCCAGGAAAACACTGAA. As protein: CASKVQENTE. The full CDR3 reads CASKVQENTEAFF.

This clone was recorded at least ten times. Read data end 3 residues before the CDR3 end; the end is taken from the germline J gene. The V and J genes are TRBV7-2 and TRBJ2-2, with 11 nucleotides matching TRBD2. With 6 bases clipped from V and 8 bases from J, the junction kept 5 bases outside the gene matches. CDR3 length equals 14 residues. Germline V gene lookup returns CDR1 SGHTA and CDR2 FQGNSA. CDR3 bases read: TGTGCCAGCAGACCGAGACTAGCGGGGGGGGAG. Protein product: CASRPRLAGGE. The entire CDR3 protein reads CASRPRLAGGELFF.

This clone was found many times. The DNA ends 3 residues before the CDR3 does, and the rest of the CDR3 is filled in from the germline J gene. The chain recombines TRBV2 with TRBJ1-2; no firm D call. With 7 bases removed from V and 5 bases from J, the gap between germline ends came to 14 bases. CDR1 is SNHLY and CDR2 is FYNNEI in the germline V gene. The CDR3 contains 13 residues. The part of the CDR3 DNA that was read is TGTGCCAGCACCCCTGGGCAGGCGTATGGC. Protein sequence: CASTPGQAYG. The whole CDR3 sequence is CASTPGQAYGYTF.

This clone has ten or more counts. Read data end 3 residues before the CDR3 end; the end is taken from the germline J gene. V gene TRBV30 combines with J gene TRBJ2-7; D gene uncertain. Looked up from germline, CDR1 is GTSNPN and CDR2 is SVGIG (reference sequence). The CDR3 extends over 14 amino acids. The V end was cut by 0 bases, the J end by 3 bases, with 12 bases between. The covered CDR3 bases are TGTGCCTGGAGTGTAGTCAGTCTGAACTACGAG. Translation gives CAWSVVSLNYE. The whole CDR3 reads CAWSVVSLNYEQYF.

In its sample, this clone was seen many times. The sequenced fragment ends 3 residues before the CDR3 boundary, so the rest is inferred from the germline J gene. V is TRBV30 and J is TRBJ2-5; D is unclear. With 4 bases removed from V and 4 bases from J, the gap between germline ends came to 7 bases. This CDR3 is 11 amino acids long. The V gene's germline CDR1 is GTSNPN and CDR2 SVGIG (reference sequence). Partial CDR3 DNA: TGTGCCTGGACCCCAGGAGAGACC. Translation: CAWTPGET. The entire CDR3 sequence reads CAWTPGETQYF.

The CDR3 protein is CASSLGLAGSYDYTF. The sequenced part of the CDR3 DNA is TGTGCCAGCAGCTTAGGACTCGCTGGCTCCTACGAC. The genes are TRBV7-2 and TRBJ1-2, with D hard to call. The read stops 3 residues short of the end of the CDR3; the missing end is completed from the germline J gene. Germline loops: CDR1 SGHTA, CDR2 FQGNSA. The CDR3 spans 15 residues.